These T cell receptor beta chains were read from a single sample in a study of T cell changes during pregnancy in multiple sclerosis. The table came from immunoSEQ multiplex PCR; TCRdb's copy has only in-frame clones and leaves some out. Among tens of thousands of clones listed, about 90% were seen once. The source material was CD4+ T cells from peripheral blood mononuclear cells, sampled after pregnancy. The receptors were sampled from a female donor in good health, enrolled as a control in a pregnancy study. Each CDR3 is given without its conserved first and last residue.

TRBV29-1,12,SVEGDRTNYGYT
TRBV19,12,ASSIGSGGNGYT
TRBV6-5,9,AAGTVETQY
TRBV6-5,12,ASRRQALSYEQY
TRBV15,16,ATSPFPGRGKDTGELF
TRBV5-6,11,ASSRDSQETQY
TRBV6-5,13,ASSRDGSSGNTIY
TRBV25-1,10,ASSEPHRGYT
TRBV5-1,15,ASSLAGRGMGDDGYT
TRBV30,10,AWWSGRGEQY
TRBV5-1,13,ASSKGHSNTGELF
TRBV7-2,13,ASSDRVLPLAIQY
TRBV27,15,ASSPRDRGWGNQPQH
TRBV7-2,13,ASSSGTSGPFLQF
TRBV2,11,ASGKQGNYGYT